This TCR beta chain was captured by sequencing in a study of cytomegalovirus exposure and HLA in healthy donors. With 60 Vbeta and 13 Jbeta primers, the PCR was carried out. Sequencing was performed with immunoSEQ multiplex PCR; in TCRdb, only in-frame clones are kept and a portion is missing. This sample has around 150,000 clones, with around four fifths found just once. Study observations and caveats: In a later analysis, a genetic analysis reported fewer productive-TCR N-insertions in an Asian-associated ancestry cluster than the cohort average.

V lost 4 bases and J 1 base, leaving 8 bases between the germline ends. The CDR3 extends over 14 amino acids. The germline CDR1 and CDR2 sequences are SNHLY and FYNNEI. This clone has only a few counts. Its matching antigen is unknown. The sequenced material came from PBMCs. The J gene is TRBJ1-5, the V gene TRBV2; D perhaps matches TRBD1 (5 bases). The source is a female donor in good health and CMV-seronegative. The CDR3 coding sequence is TGTGCCAGCAGTGTAGGGGTCAGCAATCAGCCCCAGCATTTT. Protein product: CASSVGVSNQPQHF.